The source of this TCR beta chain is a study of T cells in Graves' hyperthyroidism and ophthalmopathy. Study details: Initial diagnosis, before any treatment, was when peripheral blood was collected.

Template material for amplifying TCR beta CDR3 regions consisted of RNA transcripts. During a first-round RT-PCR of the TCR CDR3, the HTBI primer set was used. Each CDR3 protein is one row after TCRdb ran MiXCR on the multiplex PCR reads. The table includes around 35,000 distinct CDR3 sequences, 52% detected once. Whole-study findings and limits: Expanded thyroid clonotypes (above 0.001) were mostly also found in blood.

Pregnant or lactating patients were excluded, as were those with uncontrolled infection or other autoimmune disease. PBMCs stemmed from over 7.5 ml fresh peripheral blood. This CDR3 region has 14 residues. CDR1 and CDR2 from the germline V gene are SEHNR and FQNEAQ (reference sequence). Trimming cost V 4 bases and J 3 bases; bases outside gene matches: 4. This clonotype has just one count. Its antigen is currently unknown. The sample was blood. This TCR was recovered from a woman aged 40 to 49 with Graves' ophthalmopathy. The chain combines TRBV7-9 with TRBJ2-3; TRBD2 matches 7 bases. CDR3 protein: CASSSWEGTDTQYF. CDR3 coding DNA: TGTGCCAGCAGCTCCTGGGAGGGGACAGATACGCAGTATTTT.